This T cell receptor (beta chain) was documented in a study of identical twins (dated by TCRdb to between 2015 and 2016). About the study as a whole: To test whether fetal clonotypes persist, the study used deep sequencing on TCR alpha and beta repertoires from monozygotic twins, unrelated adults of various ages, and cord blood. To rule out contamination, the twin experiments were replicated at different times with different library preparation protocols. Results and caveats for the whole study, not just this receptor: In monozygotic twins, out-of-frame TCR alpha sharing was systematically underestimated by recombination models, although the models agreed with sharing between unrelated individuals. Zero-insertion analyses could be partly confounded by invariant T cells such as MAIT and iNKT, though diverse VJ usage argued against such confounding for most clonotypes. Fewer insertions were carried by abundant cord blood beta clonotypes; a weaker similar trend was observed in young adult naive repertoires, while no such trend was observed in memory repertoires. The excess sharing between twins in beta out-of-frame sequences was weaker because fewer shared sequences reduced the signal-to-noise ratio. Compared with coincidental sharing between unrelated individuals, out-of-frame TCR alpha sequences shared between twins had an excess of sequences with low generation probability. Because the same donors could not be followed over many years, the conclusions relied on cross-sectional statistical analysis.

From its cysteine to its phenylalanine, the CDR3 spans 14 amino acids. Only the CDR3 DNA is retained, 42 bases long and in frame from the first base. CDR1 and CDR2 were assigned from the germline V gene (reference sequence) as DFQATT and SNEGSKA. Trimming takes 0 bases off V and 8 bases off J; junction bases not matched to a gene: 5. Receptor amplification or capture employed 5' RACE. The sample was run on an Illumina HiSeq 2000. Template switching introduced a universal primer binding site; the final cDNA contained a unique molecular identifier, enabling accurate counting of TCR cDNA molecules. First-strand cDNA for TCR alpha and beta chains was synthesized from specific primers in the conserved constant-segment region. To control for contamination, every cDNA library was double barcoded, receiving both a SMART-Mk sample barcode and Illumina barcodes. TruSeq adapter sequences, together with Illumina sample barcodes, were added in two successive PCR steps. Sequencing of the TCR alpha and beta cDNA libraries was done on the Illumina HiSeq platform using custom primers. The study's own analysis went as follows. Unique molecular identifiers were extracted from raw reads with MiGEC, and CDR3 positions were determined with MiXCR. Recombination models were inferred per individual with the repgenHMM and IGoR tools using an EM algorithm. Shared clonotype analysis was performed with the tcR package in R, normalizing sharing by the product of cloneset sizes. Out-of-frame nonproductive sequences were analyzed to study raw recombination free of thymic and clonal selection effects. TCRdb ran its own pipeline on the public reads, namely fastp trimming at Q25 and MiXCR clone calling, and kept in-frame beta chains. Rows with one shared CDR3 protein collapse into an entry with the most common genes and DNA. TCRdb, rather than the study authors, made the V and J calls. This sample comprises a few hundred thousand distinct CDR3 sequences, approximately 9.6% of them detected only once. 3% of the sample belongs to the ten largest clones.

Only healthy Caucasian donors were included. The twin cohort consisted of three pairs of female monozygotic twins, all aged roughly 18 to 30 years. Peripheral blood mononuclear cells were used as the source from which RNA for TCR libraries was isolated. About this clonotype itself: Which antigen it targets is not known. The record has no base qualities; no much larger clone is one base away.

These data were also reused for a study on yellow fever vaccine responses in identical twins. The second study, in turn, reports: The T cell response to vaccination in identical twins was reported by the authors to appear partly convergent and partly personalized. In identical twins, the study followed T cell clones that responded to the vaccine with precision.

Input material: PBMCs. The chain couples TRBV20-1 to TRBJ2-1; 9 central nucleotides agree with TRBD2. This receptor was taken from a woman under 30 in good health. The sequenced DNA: TGCAGTGCTAGAGAACTAGCGGGCATCTATGAGCAGTTCTTC. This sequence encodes CSARELAGIYEQFF.